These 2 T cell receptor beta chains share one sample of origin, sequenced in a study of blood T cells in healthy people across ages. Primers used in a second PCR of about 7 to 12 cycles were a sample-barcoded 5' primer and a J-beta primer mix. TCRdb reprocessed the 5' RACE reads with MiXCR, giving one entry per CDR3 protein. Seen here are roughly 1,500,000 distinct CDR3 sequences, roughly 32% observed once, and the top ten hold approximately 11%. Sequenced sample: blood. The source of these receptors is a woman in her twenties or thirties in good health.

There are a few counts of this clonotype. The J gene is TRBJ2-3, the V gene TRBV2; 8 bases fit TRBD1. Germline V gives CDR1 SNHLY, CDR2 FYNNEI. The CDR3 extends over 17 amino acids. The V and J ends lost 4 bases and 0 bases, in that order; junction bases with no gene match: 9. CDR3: CASSVLRQGWSTDTQYF. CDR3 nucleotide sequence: TGTGCCAGCAGTGTTTTAAGACAGGGGTGGAGCACAGATACGCAGTATTTT.

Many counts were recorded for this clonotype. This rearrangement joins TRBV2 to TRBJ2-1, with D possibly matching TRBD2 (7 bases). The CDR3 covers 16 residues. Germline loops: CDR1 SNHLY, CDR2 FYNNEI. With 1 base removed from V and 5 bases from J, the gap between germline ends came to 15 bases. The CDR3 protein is CASSEVGRGVNNEQFF. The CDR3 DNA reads TGTGCCAGCAGTGAAGTGGGGAGGGGGGTAAACAATGAGCAGTTCTTC.